This TCR beta chain emerged from a study of CD8 T cells in ankylosing spondylitis. Study observations and caveats: Apparently characteristic of ankylosing spondylitis blood was a TCR beta motif (under ten highly homologous variants). The study looked at matched synovial fluid samples from ankylosing spondylitis patients. Disease-linked clones were reported to be significantly enriched there.

About this clonotype: Antigen unknown.

TCR beta libraries were made by quantitative 5'-RACE with molecular barcodes. TCRdb processed the 5' RACE reads anew with MiXCR; each CDR3 protein has one entry. The sample carries under 55,000 distinct CDR3 sequences, around 7.4% recorded once. The ends were cut back, 3 bases at V and 9 bases at J, with 12 bases in the middle. This CDR3 is 14 amino acids long. Germline V gives CDR1 LGHDT, CDR2 YNNKEL (reference sequence). The source material was blood, either unsorted or a sorted T cell fraction (not recorded which). The source is a female donor with ankylosing spondylitis or in good health (not recorded which). This rearrangement joins TRBV3-1 to TRBJ1-6; D unresolved. CDR3 sequence reads: CASSQIQPGSPLHF. CDR3 sequence (DNA): TGTGCCAGCAGCCAGATTCAGCCGGGTTCACCCCTCCACTTT.